This paragraph reports one T cell receptor (beta chain). This clonotype was detected only a few times. No cognate antigen has been identified for it. Qualities for individual bases were not recorded, and no much larger clone is one base off. This entry is derived from a study of early T cells in non-severe SARS-CoV-2 infection (dated by TCRdb to the early 2020s). Study-level background: Because TCR sequencing was done on bulk RNA from unsorted whole blood, the alpha and beta chains could not be paired.

A case-control design nested within a healthcare worker cohort in London, UK, was used, with weekly nasopharyngeal swab PCR tests and blood sampling performed. Healthcare workers were recruited between 23 and 31 March 2020, during the week of the UK lockdown, and were followed weekly for up to roughly 16 weeks. The method behind the library was 5' RACE. Reads for this sample came from a NextSeq 500. To correct for sequencing error and PCR bias, the TCR library protocol tagged individual cDNA molecules with unique molecular identifiers. Both TCR alpha and beta chains were sequenced, and tight co-correlation was observed between alpha and beta sequence abundances in each sample. Per the original workflow: Decombinator V4 was used to annotate the V gene, J gene and CDR3 of the TCR sequences. Expanded TCRs were defined as changing significantly between any two time points under a Poisson model with p below 0.0001. TCR abundances were normalised to the total number of TCRs sequenced in each sample and reported as counts per million. A search of VDJdb, accessed on 1 November 2021, was run for TCRs annotated to CMV, EBV and SARS-CoV-2, with TCRs annotated for multiple antigens excluded. The raw public reads went through TCRdb reprocessing: fastp at Q25, MiXCR clone calling, in-frame beta chains kept. Each entry merges the rows of one CDR3 protein and shows their most common DNA and genes. None of the V and J calls come from the authors' own analysis; TCRdb made them. Present in this sample are under 45,000 distinct CDR3 sequences, roughly a tenth of which were seen just once. Clones ranked in the top ten supply about 9.9% of the sample.

The investigation overall reported the following: Matching against VDJdb was skewed toward anti-spike CD8 responses, likely underestimated virus-specific expansions, and missed private and CD4 specificities.

Sample: whole blood. This clonotype was obtained from an adult who was a healthcare worker with PCR-confirmed SARS-CoV-2 infection or an uninfected control (not recorded which).

For the CDR3, the sequence is CSVDQGARTEAFF. DNA sequence: TGCAGCGTTGACCAGGGGGCGCGCACTGAAGCTTTCTTT. This chain is built from TRBV29-1 and TRBJ1-1, with 8 bases in between that match TRBD1. V is cut back by 3 bases and J by 4 bases, with 4 bases in the junction unmatched. The CDR3 has 13 amino acids, counting the end cysteine and phenylalanine. Only CDR3 DNA is held: 39 bases, read in frame from base 1. The germline V gene gives CDR1 as SQVTM and CDR2 as ANQGSEA.